This TCR beta chain was captured in a study of CD8+CD57+ T cells in acquired aplastic anemia. The authors sequenced patients whose flow cytometry had shown CD8+CD57+ cell expansion. The TCR beta profiling, which covered VDJ combination and CDR3 sequence, was carried out using genomic DNA as the template. TCRdb fed the reads into MiXCR, producing one record per CDR3 protein. The sample lists hundreds of thousands of distinct CDR3 sequences, roughly 82% occurring once. Germline CDR1 SGHDT, CDR2 YYEEEE. This CDR3 spans 13 amino acids. V gave up 0 bases and J gave up 6 bases; unmatched junction bases: 3. This chain joins TRBV5-6 and TRBJ2-7; TRBD2 matches 7 bases. The TCR sequence derives from a human donor with aplastic anemia. The sequenced sample was sorted CD4+, CD8+, or CD8+CD57+ T cells (not recorded which) from PBMCs. CDR3 in amino acids: CASSLGGGGEQYF. CDR3 coding DNA: TGTGCCAGCAGCTTGGGGGGGGGGGGCGAGCAGTACTTC.